The rows below give T cell receptor beta chains drawn from one sample of a study of cytomegalovirus exposure and HLA in healthy donors. Profiling relied on immunoSEQ multiplex PCR, and the TCRdb table lists in-frame clones only, not all of them. The sample holds some 150,000 clones, roughly 73% seen once. The sample comprised PBMCs. Receptors were obtained from a man aged 40-49 years in good health and CMV-seronegative. The CDR3 runs from the conserved cysteine through the conserved F or W. The order of the fields is V gene, D gene, J gene, CDR3 protein. D genes are given only for firm matches.

TRBV5-1	.	TRBJ1-4	CASSLVGGYDEKLFF
TRBV4-1	TRBD2	TRBJ2-5	CASSPSTSGGWETQYF
TRBV28	.	TRBJ1-2	CASSLNGYGYTF
TRBV27	.	TRBJ1-5	CASSSMSPNQPQHF
TRBV6-5	TRBD1	TRBJ2-7	CATRTGLSYEQYF
TRBV6-5	.	TRBJ1-3	CASSYGGDLSGNTIYF
TRBV11-2	TRBD2	TRBJ2-7	CASSLWAGGGYEQYF
TRBV7-2	TRBD1	TRBJ1-6	CASSLDRVGSYNSPLHF
TRBV27	.	TRBJ2-1	CASTPGTQSYNEQFF
TRBV28	TRBD1	TRBJ1-2	CASSLPGGTYGYTF
TRBV7-9	.	TRBJ2-2	CASSLNTGELFF
TRBV4-2	TRBD2	TRBJ2-3	CASSRSASGGNTDTQYF
TRBV5-1	.	TRBJ1-4	CASSLMRGANEKLFF
TRBV5-4	TRBD2	TRBJ2-7	CASSLAGSSYEQYF
TRBV4-3	.	TRBJ1-6	CASSQDVGRANNSPLHF
TRBV27	.	TRBJ2-7	CASSFPTSSYQYF
TRBV7-7	TRBD2	TRBJ2-1	CASSSGTALAGGHEQFF
TRBV6-5	.	TRBJ2-1	CASSYSSSYNEQFF
TRBV5-1	TRBD1	TRBJ2-3	CASRTSGQAGTDTQYF
TRBV14	TRBD1	TRBJ1-2	CASSQSPLTGDGYTF
TRBV10-2	.	TRBJ1-2	CASSETAFYGYTF
TRBV30	.	TRBJ2-1	CAWPSRTNNEQFF
TRBV7-9	.	TRBJ2-5	CASSLQGTGTQYF
TRBV25-1	.	TRBJ1-2	CASSGVRGGGYTF
TRBV7-3	.	TRBJ2-1	CASSLTGGVYNEQFF
TRBV2	TRBD1	TRBJ1-4	CASIEDRDNEKLFF
TRBV5-1	TRBD1	TRBJ2-3	CASRTQGAGDTQYF
TRBV13	TRBD2	TRBJ2-1	CASSFGTRVDEQFF
TRBV7-9	.	TRBJ2-7	CASSLPRGAGQIYEQYF
TRBV5-1	.	TRBJ2-3	CASSLFSGSTDTQYF
TRBV10-1	.	TRBJ2-1	CASSEVCVAAHAPSSYNEQFF
TRBV18	TRBD1	TRBJ2-2	CASSNRGSDTGELFF
TRBV7-9	TRBD1	TRBJ1-5	CASSSTGERNQPQHF
TRBV28	.	TRBJ1-6	CASSLGFNSPLHF
TRBV7-2	.	TRBJ1-1	CASSLPGSTEAFF
TRBV15	.	TRBJ2-1	CATSPRDTHEQFF
TRBV29-1	TRBD2	TRBJ2-1	CSAETSVHNEQFF
TRBV7-2	.	TRBJ2-6	CASGALSGANVLTF
TRBV15	TRBD2	TRBJ2-7	CATSRDNSGPYEQYF
TRBV19	.	TRBJ1-4	CASSRGGEEEKLFF
TRBV5-5	.	TRBJ1-3	CASSPGQLRNTIYF